The subject of this entry is one TCR beta chain. Trimming shortened V by 3 bases and J by 7 bases, and 6 bases separated the two germline ends. The CDR3 is 12 amino acids. The assay was immunoSEQ multiplex PCR, and TCRdb's table has in-frame clones only and misses some. The sample has around 470,000 clones, 90% seen once; the top ten hold approximately 0.65%. The source of the sample is a study of blood T cell repertoires in COVID-19. The cohort comprised adults aged about 18 to 90 years residing in approximately 25 US areas. The source of this sequence is a young man who had recovered from COVID-19. The chain uses TRBV12-3 or TRBV12-4 and TRBJ1-4; unclear D gene. Sequenced sample: PBMCs or T cells enriched from blood (not recorded which). CDR3 sequence (DNA): TGTGCCAGCAGTTTCTTCGGTGAAAAACTGTTTTTT. Translating gives CASSFFGEKLFF.